This record covers a single TCR beta chain. The source of the sample is a study of low-dose radiotherapy and immunotherapy resistance in tumors. Study details: Patients were treated with intravenous nivolumab at 240 mg every two weeks and were also dosed with ipilimumab at 1 mg/kg every six weeks. For four cycles from cycle 1 day 1, patients took 300 mg oral aspirin daily. Cyclophosphamide was given intravenously at 200 mg/m2 every two weeks, and each dose came one day before radiation and immunotherapy.

Patients eligible had advanced solid tumors without tumor-infiltrating lymphocytes. Covering alpha and beta chains, TRAV- and TRBV-specific primers were used for the first-strand cDNA. A constant-region primer paired with the V-primer adapter amplified TCRs over approximately 18 PCR cycles. Each CDR3 protein is one row after TCRdb ran MiXCR on the reads. The data contain roughly 14,000 distinct CDR3 sequences, roughly 60% of them seen just once; the ten biggest clones take up over 6%. The TCR comes from a human donor with advanced metastatic prostate, ovarian, gallbladder or colorectal cancer (not recorded which). This table probably holds off-target reads from a library built for another chain.

DNA of the CDR3: TGCGCCAGCAGCTTGTATCCTGGACAGGGGAATTCCTACGAGCAGTACTTC. As protein: CASSLYPGQGNSYEQYF. The chain has TRBV5-1 and TRBJ2-7, with 9 positions matching TRBD1. CDR1 is SGHRS and CDR2 is YFSETQ in the germline V gene. The CDR3 covers 17 residues. J lost 1 base, V lost 1 base, and 9 bases had no gene match.